This TCR beta chain was sequenced during a study of blood T cells in healthy people across ages. Between the trimmed V and J ends, which lost 1 base and 5 bases, there was a span of 5 bases. Germline V CDR1 and CDR2: MDHEN, SYDVKM. This CDR3 contains 12 residues. Notes on this clonotype: Its antigen remains unknown.

Using a J-beta primer mix together with a sample-barcoded 5' primer, a second PCR was run for roughly 7 to 11 cycles. Each cDNA molecule was tagged by a template-switch adaptor with 12 random nucleotides. One entry per CDR3 protein results from TCRdb running MiXCR on the 5' RACE reads. The repertoire holds 1,800,000 or so distinct CDR3 sequences, with around 42% as singletons. Regarding the study as a whole: For the donors, CMV status was unknown and possibly confounded expanded clonotype changes.

Sequencing was carried out using blood. The chain recombines TRBV28 with TRBJ1-1; D remains unclear. The origin of this receptor is a human donor in good health. This chain's CDR3 is CASSLFYTEAFF. The CDR3 nucleotides are TGTGCCAGCAGTTTATTTTATACTGAAGCTTTCTTT.